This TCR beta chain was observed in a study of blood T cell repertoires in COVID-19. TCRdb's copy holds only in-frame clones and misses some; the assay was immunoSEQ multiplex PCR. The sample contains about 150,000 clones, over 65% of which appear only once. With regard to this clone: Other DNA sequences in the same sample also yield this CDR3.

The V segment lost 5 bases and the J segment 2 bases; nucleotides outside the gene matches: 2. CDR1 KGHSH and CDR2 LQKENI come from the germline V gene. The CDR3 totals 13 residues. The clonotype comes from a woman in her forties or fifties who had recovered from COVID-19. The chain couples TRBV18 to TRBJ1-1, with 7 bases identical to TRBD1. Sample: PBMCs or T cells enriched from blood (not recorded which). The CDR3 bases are TGTGCCAGCTCAGGACAGGCCAACACTGAAGCTTTCTTT. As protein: CASSGQANTEAFF.